These 30 T cell receptor beta chains came from one sample sequenced in a study of blood T cell repertoires in COVID-19. Method: immunoSEQ multiplex PCR; TCRdb's copy keeps in-frame clones and lacks some. The sample records over 130,000 clones, around 73% being singletons. The sequenced sample was peripheral blood. Receptors were obtained from a woman aged 45-65 years with active or convalescent COVID-19.

The V call is TRBV18, the J call TRBJ1-5, with D perhaps matching TRBD1 (6 bases). Germline CDR1 is KGHSH and CDR2 is LQKENI. The V gene lost 6 bases and the J gene lost 7 bases, with 22 bases spanning the gap. This CDR3 spans 16 amino acids. Written as DNA, the CDR3 is TGTGCCAGCTCGCCCTCGGGGGGTCCCAGGGGACAGCCCCAGCATTTT. Translating gives CASSPSGGPRGQPQHF.

In its sample, this clone was seen once. The genes are TRBV19 and TRBJ2-2; D is unresolved. Germline CDR1 and CDR2: LNHDA and SQIVND (reference sequence). This CDR3 has 13 amino acids. V shed 10 bases and J shed 2 bases, with 11 bases lying between them. The DNA for the CDR3 is TGTGCCACTCCCCGACTTAACACCGGGGAGCTGTTTTTT. Amino acid sequence: CATPRLNTGELFF. The complete variable domain, with remaining parts taken from reference TRBV19 and TRBJ2-2, reads DGGITQSPKYLFRKEGQNVTLSCEQNLNHDAMYWYRQDPGQGLRLIYYSQIVNDFQKGDIAEGYSVSREKKESFPLTVTSAQKNPTAFYLCATPRLNTGELFFGEGSRLTVL.

A word on this clone: The sample carries other DNA sequences with the same CDR3. This sequence joins TRBV5-1 and TRBJ2-3; D gene ambiguous. The V gene's germline CDR1 is SGHRS and CDR2 YFSETQ. Trimming left V 4 bases short and J 0 bases short, with 6 bases between. CDR3 length: 13 amino acids. In DNA, the CDR3 is TGCGCCAGCAGCCCGGGTAGCACAGATACGCAGTATTTT. It is translated as CASSPGSTDTQYF.

The chain has TRBV7-9 and TRBJ2-5, with TRBD1 identical over 10 bases. V lost 3 bases to trimming and J lost 5 bases; unmatched junction nucleotides: 6. This CDR3 spans 15 amino acids. Germline V gene data show CDR1 as SEHNR and CDR2 as FQNEAQ (reference sequence). The CDR3 spells CASSFGDRGQETQYF. The CDR3 DNA reads TGTGCCAGCAGCTTTGGAGACAGGGGGCAGGAGACCCAGTACTTC.

This rearrangement joins TRBV7-3 to TRBJ1-6; no definite D call. The CDR3 runs to 13 residues. The germline V gene encodes CDR1 SGHTA and CDR2 FQGTGA. Between the trimmed V and J ends, which lost 3 bases and 6 bases, there was a span of 6 bases. In nucleotides, the CDR3 is TGTGCCAGCAGCTTCGTCTTTAATTCACCCCTCCACTTT. It is translated as CASSFVFNSPLHF.

This clone was recorded a few times. This chain joins TRBV25-1 and TRBJ1-1; D ambiguous. Per the germline V gene, CDR1 is MGHDK and CDR2 is SYGVNS. CDR3 size: 15 residues. Deletions cut 1 base from V and 0 bases from J, with 9 bases between. CDR3 sequence: CASSELGSVNTEAFF. Here the CDR3 DNA reads TGTGCCAGCAGTGAATTGGGCAGTGTGAACACTGAAGCTTTCTTT.

This chain connects TRBV5-1 to TRBJ2-2; the match to TRBD2 covers 9 bases. The junction had 9 bases not matched to a gene; V was cut back by 4 bases and J by 5 bases. The CDR3 contains 16 residues. Germline-derived CDR1 and CDR2 are SGHRS and YFSETQ. The CDR3: CASSTHGTSQTGELFF. The CDR3 DNA reads as TGCGCCAGCAGCACACACGGGACTAGCCAGACCGGGGAGCTGTTTTTT. The full variable domain, with the rest looked up from reference TRBV5-1 and TRBJ2-2, is KAGVTQTPRYLIKTRGQQVTLSCSPISGHRSVSWYQQTPGQGLQFLFEYFSETQRNKGNFPGRFSGRQFSNSRSEMNVSTLELGDSALYLCASSTHGTSQTGELFFGEGSRLTVL.

V gene TRBV14 combines with J gene TRBJ1-3; 11 bases align to TRBD1. This CDR3 is built from 17 residues. The V segment lost 4 bases and the J segment 2 bases; nucleotides outside the gene matches: 7. Germline assignment: CDR1 SGHDN and CDR2 FVKESK. The CDR3 DNA reads as TGTGCCAGCAGCCCCTTAGGACAGGGGGCGCCTGGAAACACCATATATTTT. Its translation is CASSPLGQGAPGNTIYF.

The genes are TRBV5-8 and TRBJ1-3, with D hard to call. CDR1 and CDR2 from the germline V gene are SGHTS and YDEGEE. The CDR3 loop spans 16 amino acids. V was shortened by 6 bases and J by 0 bases, with 16 bases between the two germline ends. The chain's CDR3 is CASTYLRSTSGNTIYF. CDR3 sequence (DNA): TGTGCCAGCACTTACCTTAGATCCACCTCTGGAAACACCATATATTTT.

The chain couples TRBV6-5 to TRBJ1-2; tentative D call: TRBD1 (5 bases). V was pared by 7 bases and J by 8 bases, with 11 bases between. The CDR3 is 11 amino acids. CDR1 and CDR2 from the germline V gene are MNHEY and SVGAGI. CDR3 DNA: TGTGCCAGCAATGGAAGGGGCGGCTACACCTTC. Its protein is CASNGRGGYTF.

The gene calls are TRBV20-1 and TRBJ2-1, with D tentatively TRBD1 (5 bases). The CDR3 has 13 residues. Germline V gene lookup returns CDR1 DFQATT and CDR2 SNEGSKA (reference sequence). V was cut by 3 bases and J by 8 bases, with 14 bases left in between. In DNA form, the CDR3 reads TGCAGTGCTAGTAGGGGATCCAGAGATGAGCAGTTCTTC. Amino acid sequence: CSASRGSRDEQFF.

This clone has a single count. The chain carries TRBV9 and TRBJ1-3, with TRBD1 matching over 8 bases. The CDR3 contains 14 residues. The V segment lost 2 bases and the J segment 9 bases; nucleotides outside the gene matches: 7. From germline, CDR1 is SGDLS and CDR2 YYNGEE. CDR3 sequence: CASSVAGGGGTIYF. CDR3 DNA: TGTGCCAGCAGCGTTGCAGGGGGCGGTGGCACCATATATTTT.

This clone has a handful of counts. CDR3 nucleotide sequence: TGCAGCGTTTCCTCAGGGGCTAATAATGAAAAACTGTTTTTT. Its protein is CSVSSGANNEKLFF. The V and J genes are TRBV29-1 and TRBJ1-4; D might be TRBD1 (6 bases). Trimming took 5 bases from V and 4 from J, leaving 14 bases between them. The CDR3 loop spans 14 amino acids. Germline V lookup: CDR1 SQVTM, CDR2 ANQGSEA.

This rearrangement joins TRBV28 to TRBJ1-1; D not certain. The V end was cut by 1 base, the J end by 8 bases, with 8 bases between. In germline, CDR1 is MDHEN, CDR2 SYDVKM. This CDR3 region has 12 residues. In DNA, the CDR3 is TGTGCCAGCAGTTTATTACAGATAGAAGCTTTCTTT. Its protein product is CASSLLQIEAFF.

V and J are TRBV5-1 and TRBJ1-1, with D possibly matching TRBD1 (6 bases). V lost 0 bases to trimming and J lost 5 bases, with 14 bases between them. The CDR3 spans 15 residues. Germline lookup yields CDR1 SGHRS and CDR2 YFSETQ. CDR3 amino acids: CASSLGGGARTEAFF. The CDR3 bases are TGCGCCAGCAGCTTGGGTGGGGGGGCGCGAACTGAAGCTTTCTTT.

The rearrangement joins TRBV6-5 to TRBJ2-1; D is perhaps TRBD2 (6 bases). The germline V gene has CDR1 MNHEY and CDR2 SVGAGI. The CDR3 runs to 12 residues. Trimming removed 8 bases at V and 9 bases at J, with 14 bases between. The CDR3 DNA reads as TGTGCCAGCGAAATTCGGGACTCTGAGCAGTTCTTC. This gives the protein CASEIRDSEQFF.

This rearrangement joins TRBV20-1 to TRBJ2-2; TRBD2 aligns across 12 bases. The CDR3 consists of 17 residues. Losses at the gene ends were 5 bases for V and 0 bases for J; bases not matched to a gene: 7. The V gene's germline CDR1 is DFQATT and CDR2 SNEGSKA (reference sequence). The CDR3: CSARGTSGLANTGELFF. In DNA, the CDR3 is TGCAGTGCTCGTGGGACTAGCGGGCTCGCGAACACCGGGGAGCTGTTTTTT.

The sample holds many counts of this clone. The V and J genes are TRBV3-1 (or the pseudogene TRBV3-2) and TRBJ2-2; D might be TRBD1 (6 bases). The CDR3 has 14 amino acids. The germline V and J ends were trimmed by 4 bases and 0 bases, with 6 bases remaining between them. The germline V gene encodes CDR1 LGHDT and CDR2 YNNKEL (reference sequence). The CDR3 region is CASSRTANTGELFF. The CDR3 DNA is TGTGCCAGCAGCCGGACAGCGAACACCGGGGAGCTGTTTTTT.

The gene calls are TRBV5-8 and TRBJ2-7; D may correspond to TRBD1 or TRBD2 (10 bases each). Trimming left V 1 base short and J 7 bases short, with 33 bases between. Per germline, CDR1 SGHTS and CDR2 YDEGEE. This CDR3 region has 20 residues. The chain's CDR3 is CASSLRGTGVRGLAVREQYF. The CDR3 region has the DNA TGTGCCAGCAGCTTGAGGGGGACAGGGGTAAGAGGACTAGCGGTGCGTGAGCAGTACTTC.

The chain joins TRBV4-3 to TRBJ2-7; 9 nucleotides match TRBD2. J was trimmed by 4 bases and V by 0 bases; bases with no gene match: 13. CDR1 is LGHNA, CDR2 YSLEER, per germline. The CDR3 extends over 18 amino acids. The chain's CDR3 is CASSQDRMIAGASYEQYF. In DNA, the CDR3 is TGCGCCAGCAGCCAAGATAGGATGATAGCGGGGGCCTCATACGAGCAGTACTTC.

The rearrangement joins TRBV7-2 to TRBJ1-6; tentatively, D is TRBD1 (6 bases). The germline V and J ends were trimmed by 1 base and 0 bases, with 10 bases remaining between them. From germline, CDR1 is SGHTA and CDR2 FQGNSA. The CDR3 consists of 17 residues. The CDR3 sequence: CASSLVGQSSYNSPLHF. CDR3 DNA sequence: TGTGCCAGCAGCTTAGTTGGACAGAGCTCCTATAATTCACCCCTCCACTTT. Based on the CDR3 plus reference TRBV7-2 and TRBJ1-6, the full variable domain is GAGVSQSPSNKVTEKGKDVELRCDPISGHTALYWYRQSLGQGLEFLIYFQGNSAPDKSGLPSDRFSAERTGGSVSTLTIQRTQQEDSAVYLCASSLVGQSSYNSPLHFGNGTRLTVT.

The chain combines TRBV2 with TRBJ1-6; D remains ambiguous. Trimming removed 4 bases from V and 7 bases from J, with 11 bases in between. The CDR3 totals 14 residues. The germline CDR1 and CDR2 sequences are SNHLY and FYNNEI. CDR3 DNA sequence: TGTGCCAGCAGTGGGCAGGTGCAAAATTCACCCCTCCACTTT. Translation: CASSGQVQNSPLHF.

The chain joins TRBV7-6 to TRBJ1-3; D gene ambiguous. The germline V gene encodes CDR1 SGHVS and CDR2 FNYEAQ. CDR3 size: 16 residues. V was shortened by 5 bases and J by 0 bases, with 14 bases between the two germline ends. As DNA, the CDR3 is TGTGCCAGCAGCCCCCGGTCCCTTAGCTCTGGAAACACCATATATTTT. Translated, it gives CASSPRSLSSGNTIYF.

The chain has TRBV5-1 and TRBJ1-1, with D hard to call. V lost 4 bases and J 4 bases, leaving 14 bases between the germline ends. Per germline, CDR1 SGHRS and CDR2 YFSETQ. This CDR3 is 14 amino acids long. The CDR3 DNA follows: TGCGCCAGCAGCCCCCAGGTTATTGGCACTGAAGCTTTCTTT. Translated: CASSPQVIGTEAFF.

The rearrangement joins TRBV4-2 to TRBJ1-2; no definite D call. This CDR3 region has 13 residues. Germline CDR1 and CDR2: LGHNA and YNFKEQ. Trimming took 3 bases from V and 4 from J, leaving 9 bases between them. CDR3 region: CASSQGGGYGYTF. The DNA of the CDR3 is TGTGCCAGCAGCCAGGGAGGTGGCTATGGCTACACCTTC.

In DNA form, the CDR3 reads TGTGCCAGCAGCTTAGTGAGAGGGGGCGATGGCTACACCTTC. It specifies CASSLVRGGDGYTF. The chain joins TRBV7-8 to TRBJ1-2, with TRBD1 matching 7 bases. The V gene's germline CDR1 is SGHVS and CDR2 FQNEAQ. J lost 6 bases, V lost 1 base, and 5 bases had no gene match. This CDR3 is 14 amino acids long.

This chain connects TRBV18 to TRBJ2-2, with 7 bases that match TRBD1. The V segment lost 5 bases and the J segment 0 bases; nucleotides outside the gene matches: 9. Germline CDR1 and CDR2: KGHSH and LQKENI. The CDR3 is 17 residues long. The CDR3 region has the DNA TGTGCCAGCTCAACGGTCTACAGGGGCTCGAACACCGGGGAGCTGTTTTTT. It is translated as CASSTVYRGSNTGELFF.

The V and J genes are TRBV15 and TRBJ1-5, with TRBD1 as a possible D gene (5 bases). The germline V and J ends were trimmed by 1 base and 4 bases, with 11 bases remaining between them. This CDR3 has 15 residues. Germline V gene sequence: CDR1 LNHNV, CDR2 YYDKDF (reference sequence). The DNA for the CDR3 is TGTGCCACCAGCAGAGCCAGGGTAGCAAATCAGCCCCAGCATTTT. It is translated as CATSRARVANQPQHF. Filled out from reference TRBV15 and TRBJ1-5, the complete variable domain reads DAMVIQNPRYQVTQFGKPVTLSCSQTLNHNVMYWYQQKSSQAPKLLFHYYDKDFNNEADTPDNFQSRRPNTSFCFLDIRSPGLGDTAMYLCATSRARVANQPQHFGDGTRLSIL.

V gene TRBV10-3 combines with J gene TRBJ1-6; 8 nucleotides align to TRBD1. Trimming took 4 bases from V and 10 from J; bases not matched to a gene: 6. The germline CDR1 and CDR2 sequences are ENHRY and SYGVKD. CDR3 length: 14 amino acids. In DNA form, the CDR3 reads TGTGCCATCAGTGTACAGGGGGACGGGTCACCCCTCCACTTT. Translation gives CAISVQGDGSPLHF.

This chain links TRBV7-9 with TRBJ1-1; D ambiguous. Germline V lookup: CDR1 SEHNR, CDR2 FQNEAQ (reference sequence). The V and J ends lost 2 bases and 0 bases respectively, with 10 bases between them. The length of the CDR3 is 15 residues. CDR3 residues: CASSLRGMVNTEAFF. The DNA for the CDR3 is TGTGCCAGCAGCTTAAGAGGAATGGTGAACACTGAAGCTTTCTTT.